These T cell receptor beta chains were read from a single sample in a study of T cell changes during pregnancy in multiple sclerosis. Method: immunoSEQ multiplex PCR; TCRdb's copy keeps in-frame clones and lacks some. This sample yields 35,000 to 45,000 clones, of which about 90% are seen a single time; 0.55% to 0.7% belongs to the top ten. The sample here was CD4+ T cells from peripheral blood mononuclear cells, taken before pregnancy. Receptor source: a female donor with multiple sclerosis, enrolled in a pregnancy study. Each CDR3 is given with its conserved first and last residue. The D gene is left open where the match is weak. Size tells how often a clone was seen (once, few, many) or the class of an expanded clone, and some rows leave it out.

size | J | V | D | CDR3 | DNA
. | TRBJ1-1 | TRBV10-1 | . | CASSRGQNEAFF | TGCGCCAGCAGCAGAGGACAGAATGAAGCTTTCTTT
. | TRBJ1-5 | TRBV4-3 | . | CASSQDAQGGQPQHF | TGCGCCAGCAGCCAAGATGCACAGGGCGGGCAGCCCCAGCATTTT
. | TRBJ2-2 | TRBV6-1 | TRBD1 | CASSEGQGRTGELFF | TGTGCCAGCAGTGAGGGACAGGGTCGCACCGGGGAGCTGTTTTTT
. | TRBJ2-1 | TRBV18 | TRBD2 | CASSPRLAEFGNEQFF | TGTGCCAGCTCACCAAGACTAGCGGAGTTTGGAAATGAGCAGTTCTTC
. | TRBJ1-2 | TRBV5-6 | TRBD1 | CASSPQGTGGIGYTF | TGTGCCAGCAGCCCCCAGGGGACAGGGGGTATTGGCTACACCTTC
. | TRBJ2-3 | TRBV7-2 | . | CASSPYRALGSGDTQYF | TGTGCCAGCAGCCCCTACCGAGCTCTAGGTTCGGGAGATACGCAGTATTTT
. | TRBJ1-1 | TRBV28 | TRBD1 | CASSLNPGQYEAFF | TGTGCCAGCAGTTTAAACCCGGGACAGTATGAAGCTTTCTTT
. | TRBJ2-3 | TRBV4-3 | . | CASSQDWYSSTDTQYF | TGCGCCAGCAGCCAAGATTGGTACAGTAGCACAGATACGCAGTATTTT
. | TRBJ2-3 | TRBV19 | TRBD2 | CASSITGGGAMQYF | TGTGCCAGTAGTATCACCGGCGGGGGGGCAATGCAGTATTTT
once | TRBJ2-3 | TRBV4-1 | . | CASSQDWRLTQYF | TGCGCCAGCAGCCAAGATTGGCGACTAACGCAGTATTTT
. | TRBJ2-2 | TRBV9 | TRBD2 | CASSGGGNGELFF | TGTGCCAGCAGCGGGGGGGGGAACGGGGAGCTGTTTTTT
. | TRBJ1-2 | TRBV9 | . | CASSVGPVYGYTF | TGTGCCAGCAGCGTAGGGCCCGTCTATGGCTACACCTTC
. | TRBJ2-2 | TRBV6-6 | TRBD2 | CASSYLSREGAGELFF | TGTGCCAGCAGTTATTTGTCAAGGGAGGGCGCCGGGGAGCTGTTTTTT
. | TRBJ2-3 | TRBV5-1 | . | CASSPLGQVTDTQYF | TGCGCCAGCAGCCCCCTGGGGCAGGTGACAGATACGCAGTATTTT
. | TRBJ2-7 | TRBV11-2 | . | CASSLVRGAYEQYF | TGTGCCAGCAGCTTAGTCAGGGGGGCCTACGAGCAGTACTTC
. | TRBJ2-7 | TRBV11-2 | TRBD2 | CASSFRGGSYEQYF | TGTGCCAGCAGCTTTCGGGGGGGGTCCTACGAGCAGTACTTC
. | TRBJ2-3 | TRBV13 | . | CASSPPLWRRGSPDYSTDTQYF | TGTGCCAGCAGCCCGCCCCTCTGGAGACGAGGATCCCCAGATTATAGCACAGATACGCAGTATTTT
. | TRBJ1-2 | TRBV6-6 | TRBD1 | CASGRTGDYGYTF | TGTGCCAGCGGACGGACAGGGGACTATGGCTACACCTTC
. | TRBJ2-7 | TRBV19 | . | CASSMRGNSYEQYF | TGTGCCAGTAGTATGAGGGGGAACTCCTACGAGCAGTACTTC
. | TRBJ2-1 | TRBV7-3 | TRBD2 | CASSTSRVAGTREQFF | TGTGCCAGCAGCACATCCCGGGTAGCGGGGACTAGGGAGCAGTTCTTC
. | TRBJ1-5 | TRBV5-1 | TRBD1 | CASSATGDSNQPQHF | TGCGCCAGCAGCGCCACAGGGGATAGCAATCAGCCCCAGCATTTT
. | TRBJ2-2 | TRBV7-2 | TRBD1 | CASLRDRGSGELFF | TGTGCCAGCCTCCGGGACAGGGGGTCCGGGGAGCTGTTTTTT
. | TRBJ2-2 | TRBV4-2 | . | CASSQTGLLGGELFF | TGTGCCAGCAGCCAAACAGGGTTACTAGGCGGGGAGCTGTTTTTT
. | TRBJ2-3 | TRBV2 | . | CASSERELRTDTQYF | TGTGCCAGCAGTGAGCGGGAATTAAGGACAGATACGCAGTATTTT
. | TRBJ2-3 | TRBV25-1 | . | CASSEVVGPTDTQYF | TGTGCCAGCAGTGAGGTAGTGGGGCCCACAGATACGCAGTATTTT
few | TRBJ1-6 | TRBV15 | . | CATSSIPQGEGSPLHF | TGTGCCACCAGCTCCATCCCACAGGGAGAAGGGTCACCCCTCCACTTT
. | TRBJ2-7 | TRBV4-2 | . | CASSPRLGRGKYEQYF | TGTGCCAGCAGCCCCCGGCTGGGGAGGGGGAAATACGAGCAGTACTTC
. | TRBJ2-2 | TRBV15 | TRBD2 | CATSRGGGGAGELFF | TGTGCCACCAGCAGAGGGGGCGGGGGAGCCGGGGAGCTGTTTTTT
. | TRBJ2-5 | TRBV5-4 | . | CASSLSGGGWGETQYF | TGTGCCAGCAGCTTGTCGGGCGGGGGCTGGGGAGAGACCCAGTACTTC
. | TRBJ1-3 | TRBV18 | TRBD1 | CASSPGQLSGNTIYF | TGTGCCAGCTCACCGGGACAGCTCTCTGGAAACACCATATATTTT
. | TRBJ1-2 | TRBV9 | . | CASSPQTGVGGYTF | TGTGCCAGCAGCCCACAGACAGGTGTTGGGGGCTACACCTTC
. | TRBJ1-6 | TRBV9 | . | CASSAIINSPLHF | TGTGCCAGCAGCGCCATCATTAATTCACCCCTCCACTTT
. | TRBJ2-5 | TRBV9 | . | CASSVGPDTYQETQYF | TGTGCCAGCAGCGTAGGTCCGGACACCTACCAAGAGACCCAGTACTTC
. | TRBJ1-3 | TRBV9 | TRBD1 | CASSPRTGGRNTIYF | TGTGCCAGCAGCCCCCGGACAGGGGGCAGAAACACCATATATTTT
. | TRBJ1-5 | TRBV21-1 | . | CASSTGGILDQPQHF | TGTGCCAGCAGCACCGGCGGCATTTTAGATCAGCCCCAGCATTTT
. | TRBJ2-2 | TRBV11-3 | TRBD2 | CASSPGLAGDGELFF | TGTGCCAGCAGCCCAGGACTAGCGGGGGACGGGGAGCTGTTTTTT
. | TRBJ2-1 | TRBV9 | TRBD1 | CASSVEGQVYNEQFF | TGTGCCAGCAGCGTAGAGGGACAGGTTTACAATGAGCAGTTCTTC
. | TRBJ2-7 | TRBV7-8 | . | CASSLPGSGEQYF | TGTGCCAGCAGCCTCCCGGGGTCCGGCGAGCAGTACTTC
. | TRBJ2-7 | TRBV5-6 | . | CASSLGEKASSYEQYF | TGTGCCAGCAGCTTGGGGGAGAAGGCGAGCTCCTACGAGCAGTACTTC
. | TRBJ2-7 | TRBV7-7 | . | CASSPGLGGSYEQYF | TGTGCTAGCAGCCCCGGACTAGGGGGATCCTACGAGCAGTACTTC
. | TRBJ1-2 | TRBV20-1 | . | CSARTDYGYTF | TGCAGTGCTCGGACAGACTATGGCTACACCTTC
. | TRBJ2-7 | TRBV18 | TRBD1 | CASSPQFRDSSYEQYF | TGTGCCAGCTCACCGCAGTTTAGGGACAGTTCCTACGAGCAGTACTTC
. | TRBJ1-1 | TRBV7-3 | TRBD1 | CASSLGGTGVSTEAFF | TGTGCCAGCAGCTTGGGAGGGACAGGGGTTTCCACTGAAGCTTTCTTT
. | TRBJ1-2 | TRBV7-2 | TRBD1 | CASSTPGQGAQGYGYTF | TGTGCCAGTAGCACACCGGGACAGGGGGCGCAAGGGTATGGCTACACCTTC